This T cell receptor (beta chain) was sequenced for a study of cytomegalovirus exposure and HLA in healthy donors. Study at large: Caucasian-associated ancestry cluster membership applied to around 80% of over 350 genotyped donors. Study-level results: Compared with the roughly 670-donor mean, an Asian-associated ancestry cluster reportedly had fewer N-insertions, according to a later analysis. Among CMV-associated TCR beta chains, most appeared HLA-restricted in a later analysis. For most TCR beta V segments, an earlier analysis put the productive rate at about 90% or about 30% of the time.

For this clone: Its antigen is unknown.

This CDR3 is built from 15 residues. CDR1 and CDR2 (germline): MDHEN, SYDVKM. The J segment lost 2 bases and the V segment lost 11 bases, leaving 8 bases of the junction unmatched. Primers: 60 Vbeta forward and 13 Jbeta reverse. Libraries were prepared by immunoSEQ multiplex PCR; TCRdb keeps only in-frame clonotypes and omits some of them. The profile covers 150,000 to 200,000 clones, with 70% to 85% appearing a single time and around 4.9% taken by the ten largest. The sample taken for sequencing was PBMCs. The sequence was collected from a man aged 18 to 29 in good health and CMV-seronegative. J is TRBJ2-3 and V is TRBV28, with 12 bases lining up with TRBD2. The CDR3, as DNA: TGTGCCGGAAAGGGACTAGCGGGCCCCACAGATACGCAGTATTTT. This codes for CAGKGLAGPTDTQYF.